Shown below are 24 T cell receptor beta chains from a single sample sequenced in a study of esophageal squamous cell carcinoma under preoperative chemotherapy. TCRdb re-called the PCR reads with MiXCR, one entry per CDR3 protein. The sample has under 7,000 distinct CDR3 sequences; 25% to 35% are singletons. Noted time point: before preoperative PTX-NDP chemotherapy. The sample was collected from a patient given preoperative chemotherapy. Receptors were obtained from a human donor with esophageal squamous cell carcinoma. The donor label of this sample is uncertain.

Details on this clonotype: Possible read error: a much larger clone is one base away. The chain is built from TRBV14 and TRBJ2-1; D not certain. This CDR3 spans 12 amino acids. The germline V and J ends were trimmed by 4 bases and 10 bases, with 11 bases remaining between them. Germline lookup yields CDR1 SGHDN and CDR2 FVKESK. CDR3 region: CASSPSNYEQFF. For the CDR3, the DNA is TGTGCCAGCAGCCCCAGTAACTACGAGCAGTTCTTC.

Relative to its sample, this clonotype is medium-sized (0.01 to 0.1%). This sequence joins TRBV11-3 and TRBJ2-1, with 7 bases identical to TRBD2. V lost 5 bases and J lost 7; bases outside the gene matches: 2. Per the germline V gene, CDR1 is SGHNT and CDR2 is YENEEA. The CDR3 sequence is 12 residues long. The CDR3 here is CASSRTSNEQFF. The CDR3 DNA sequence: TGTGCCAGCAGCCGGACTAGTAATGAGCAGTTCTTC.

In this sample, this clonotype turned up many times. The V call is TRBV6-2 or TRBV6-3, the J call TRBJ2-5; 12 bases are a match to TRBD2. Losses at the gene ends were 5 bases for V and 6 bases for J; bases not matched to a gene: 7. The CDR3 totals 15 residues. The germline gives CDR1 MNHEY, CDR2 SVGEGT. Here the CDR3 reads CASSGGLAGWKTQYF. CDR3 coding DNA: TGTGCCAGCAGTGGTGGACTAGCGGGATGGAAGACCCAGTACTTC.

This clonotype was observed many times. The V call is TRBV7-2, the J call TRBJ2-5; 8 positions match TRBD2. CDR1 is SGHTA and CDR2 is FQGNSA in the germline V gene. Trimming at V came to 2 bases and at J to 12 bases, leaving 11 bases not matched to a gene. This CDR3 is 14 amino acids long. The CDR3 spells CASSLKGLVYEKYF. For the CDR3, the DNA is TGTGCCAGCAGCTTAAAGGGACTAGTTTATGAGAAGTACTTC.

Worth noting for this clonotype: Lacking the conserved final phenylalanine or tryptophan, this CDR3 likely reflects a read error. It is unclear where the CDR3 begins or ends on the DNA, so no DNA is shown, and the CDR3 is as TCRdb lists it. This sequence joins TRBV7-6 and TRBJ2-3; the D call of TRBD2 is as the table states it, not checked on the DNA. CDR1 and CDR2 (germline): SGHVS, FNYEAQ. The CDR3 comprises 15 residues, both ends counted. CDR3 protein: CASSPRTSGGWEQYV.

In this sample, this clonotype turned up many times. The V gene is TRBV7-2, the J gene TRBJ1-2, with 9 bases matching TRBD1. This CDR3 spans 15 amino acids. Germline-derived CDR1 and CDR2 are SGHTA and FQGNSA. The V and J ends lost 2 bases and 7 bases, in that order; junction bases with no gene match: 8. CDR3 amino acids: CASSLTGTGNGGYTF. The CDR3 DNA reads as TGTGCCAGCAGCTTAACCGGGACAGGGAACGGTGGCTACACCTTC.

Only a few counts were recorded for this clonotype. CDR3: CASSTGGETQYF. In DNA form, the CDR3 reads TGTGCCAGCAGTACAGGGGGCGAGACCCAGTACTTC. The chain carries TRBV6-1 and TRBJ2-5; 9 bases agree with TRBD1. Losses at the gene ends were 5 bases for V and 5 bases for J; bases not matched to a gene: 0. Germline CDR1 reads MNHNS; CDR2 reads SASEGT. This CDR3 is built from 12 residues.

This clonotype was observed many times. V gene TRBV10-1 combines with J gene TRBJ2-7; D may be TRBD1 (6 bases). CDR3 size: 13 residues. With 6 bases removed from V and 11 bases from J, the gap between germline ends came to 20 bases. The germline CDR1 and CDR2 sequences are WNHNN and SYGVQD (reference sequence). The CDR3 region is CASRLRDTVSEYF. Written as DNA, the CDR3 is TGCGCCAGCAGACTCCGGGACACGGTATCAGAGTACTTC.

This clonotype was counted many times. J is TRBJ1-1 and V is TRBV12-5; D is undetermined. V lost 6 bases, J lost 0 bases, and 17 bases lay in between. CDR3 size: 16 residues. CDR1 and CDR2 (germline): LGHNT, FRNRAP. CDR3: CASGRTTETLNTEAFF. The CDR3 coding sequence is TGTGCTAGTGGACGGACTACCGAGACATTGAACACTGAAGCTTTCTTT.

This clonotype is labeled medium-sized. The chain recombines TRBV6-1 with TRBJ2-5; the match to TRBD2 covers 11 bases. The DNA matches TRBJ2-7 better at its end, which makes the J call doubtful. The CDR3 covers 15 residues. From germline, CDR1 is MNHNS and CDR2 SASEGT. The CDR3 reads CASRNGLAGSYEQYF. The CDR3 nucleotides read TGTGCCAGCAGGAACGGACTAGCGGGTTCTTACGAGCAGTACTTC.

CDR3 protein: CASSRRLAGGPDTQYF. In DNA, the CDR3 is TGTGCCAGCAGCCGAAGACTAGCGGGAGGGCCGGATACGCAGTATTTT. The chain recombines TRBV7-2 with TRBJ2-3, with 14 bases aligning to TRBD2. The CDR3 consists of 16 residues. V lost 5 bases, J lost 6 bases, and 7 bases stayed unmatched. The germline gives CDR1 SGHTA, CDR2 FQGNSA.

In its sample, this clonotype ranks as large. The rearrangement joins TRBV7-9 to TRBJ2-1, with 8 nucleotides matching TRBD2. The DNA matches TRBJ2-7 better at its end, which makes the J call doubtful. The CDR3 contains 16 residues. Germline CDR1 SEHNR, CDR2 FQNEAQ (reference sequence). The CDR3 spells CASSLERGPAPYEQYF. CDR3 nucleotide sequence: TGTGCCAGCAGCCTAGAGCGGGGGCCGGCCCCCTACGAGCAGTACTTC.

The chain carries TRBV6-2 or TRBV6-3 and TRBJ1-1; perhaps TRBD1 as D (5 bases). Germline-derived CDR1 and CDR2 are MNHEY and SVGEGT. V shed 2 bases and J shed 5 bases, with 18 bases lying between them. CDR3 size: 16 residues. The CDR3 reads CASSYTAQARRTEAFF. The CDR3 DNA follows: TGTGCCAGCAGTTACACCGCACAGGCCAGAAGGACTGAAGCTTTCTTT.

On this clonotype itself: The conserved closing phenylalanine or tryptophan is absent in this CDR3, likely reflecting a read error. The limits of the CDR3 on the DNA are not certain, so only TCRdb's listed CDR3 is given. J is TRBJ2-1 and V is TRBV6-5; TRBD1 is taken as the D call from the table, unchecked against the DNA. The CDR3 extends over 15 residues, inclusive of both ends. The germline V gene has CDR1 MNHEY and CDR2 SVGAGI. CDR3 protein: CAGSLVAGGVYEQCL.

In its sample, this clonotype was seen many times. The chain combines TRBV7-3 with TRBJ2-2; TRBD2 aligns across 11 bases. The germline V gene has CDR1 SGHTA and CDR2 FQGTGA. Unmatched junction bases numbered 2, after V lost 3 bases and J lost 2 bases. CDR3 size: 16 residues. CDR3 coding DNA: TGTGCCAGCAGCTTTAGCGGGAGGGCAAACACCGGGGAGCTGTTTTTT. It specifies CASSFSGRANTGELFF. Looking up the rest from reference TRBV7-3 and TRBJ2-2 gives the full variable domain: GAGVSQTPSNKVTEKGKYVELRCDPISGHTALYWYRQSLGQGPEFLIYFQGTGAADDSGLPNDRFFAVRPEGSVSTLKIQRTERGDSAVYLCASSFSGRANTGELFFGEGSRLTVL.

A note on this clonotype: Compared with germline, one end of the junction differs, possibly owing to a read error. The V call is TRBV10-3, the J call TRBJ1-1, with unresolved D. The CDR3 loop spans 10 amino acids. CDR1 ENHRY and CDR2 SYGVKD come from the germline V gene. The CDR3 here is CAIRRTGAFF. The DNA for the CDR3 is TGTGCCATCCGAAGGACTGGAGCTTTCTTT.

The chain carries TRBV6-1 and TRBJ1-2; the D gene is possibly TRBD1 (5 bases). The CDR3 length is 15 residues. CDR1 is MNHNS and CDR2 is SASEGT in the germline V gene. V dropped 6 bases and J dropped 2 bases, with 16 bases sitting between them. The CDR3 bases are TGTGCCAGCAGCTCTTCCCGGGGGGGGAACTATGGCTACACCTTC. Residues: CASSSSRGGNYGYTF.

As regards this clonotype: The CDR3 carries no conserved terminal phenylalanine or tryptophan, so it likely arises from a read error. The DNA is omitted, as the CDR3 cannot be located on it reliably, and the CDR3 follows TCRdb's listing. The chain couples TRBV10-1 to TRBJ2-1; the DNA was not compared with TRBD1, the D call given in the table. The CDR3 extends over 8 residues, inclusive of both ends. Germline-derived CDR1 and CDR2 are WNHNN and SYGVQD (reference sequence). The CDR3 loop reads CASKEGVR.

Many counts were recorded for this clonotype. The rearrangement links TRBV6-5 to TRBJ2-1; 10 positions match TRBD2. TRBJ2-7 explains the end of the DNA better; the J call may be wrong. Germline V gene lookup returns CDR1 MNHEY and CDR2 SVGAGI. This CDR3 comprises 15 residues. CDR3: CASSYGLAVRNEQYF. The CDR3 nucleotides are TGTGCCAGCAGTTACGGACTAGCGGTGCGCAATGAGCAGTACTTC.

Concerning this clonotype: Because the CDR3 is missing its conserved closing phenylalanine or tryptophan, this is likely a read error. In DNA form, the CDR3 reads TGTGCCGGCAGTTTCCGGAATGAGCAGTTCTTG. Amino acid sequence: CAGSFRNEQFL. This chain uses TRBV27 with TRBJ2-1; no clear D. The CDR3 has 11 residues. Germline-derived CDR1 and CDR2 are MNHEY and SMNVEV (reference sequence).

The sample holds many counts of this clonotype. The chain carries TRBV10-3 and TRBJ1-3, with D unclear. The V end lost 9 bases, the J end lost 0 bases, and 9 bases lay between the germline ends. The CDR3 contains 13 residues. CDR1 and CDR2 (germline): ENHRY, SYGVKD. The CDR3 bases are TGTGCCATAACGGTAGCCTCTGGAAACACCATATATTTT. Translated: CAITVASGNTIYF.

To note about this clonotype: Being one base from a much bigger clone, this may be a read error. V and J are TRBV6-1 and TRBJ2-1; D may be TRBD1 or TRBD2 (5 bases each). CDR1 is MNHNS, CDR2 SASEGT, per germline. V was shortened by 5 bases and J by 10 bases, with 21 bases between the two germline ends. The CDR3 length is 15 residues. The CDR3 nucleotides read TGTGCCAGCAGTCCCCGGTATGGGGGTGGCTACGAGCAGTTCTTC. It translates to CASSPRYGGGYEQFF.

The V call is TRBV5-1, the J call TRBJ2-1; 11 positions agree with TRBD2. V lost 2 bases and J lost 8; bases outside the gene matches: 6. CDR3 size: 15 residues. Germline V gene sequence: CDR1 SGHRS, CDR2 YFSETQ. The CDR3 region has the DNA TGCGCCAGCAGCTTTCTAGCGGGGGGAAGGGATGAGCAGTTCTTC. The encoded protein is CASSFLAGGRDEQFF.

This clonotype was detected many times. This sequence joins TRBV11-3 and TRBJ2-1, with 13 bases lining up with TRBD2. The J call may be wrong; the DNA end is better matched by TRBJ2-7. CDR1 and CDR2 from the germline V gene are SGHNT and YENEEA. There are 14 residues in the CDR3. The CDR3 loop reads CASSFGTSGNEQYF. The CDR3 DNA is TGTGCCAGCAGCTTCGGGACTAGCGGGAACGAGCAGTACTTC.